The 27 T cell receptor beta chains listed next were all sequenced from one sample in a study of stem cell transplantation in POMP-related autoinflammatory disease. The data were produced by immunoSEQ multiplex PCR, yet TCRdb's version contains in-frame clones alone and is incomplete. In the table there are under 11,000 clones, more than 75% of which are singletons. Their specific antigens are unknown. Study-level points and caveats: Fewer unique TRB V-J gene pairings were identified in patients with PRAID. A trend toward lower repertoire diversity and greater clonality appeared in every analyzed T-cell subset of PRAID patients.

This specimen was CD8+ T cells from PBMCs, taken before stem cell transplantation. The source is a human donor with POMP-related autoinflammation and immune dysregulation (PRAID).

This clone has just one count. This sequence joins TRBV7-9 and TRBJ2-7, with a weak D call TRBD2 (5 bases). V was clipped by 3 bases and J by 2 bases, with 11 bases between them. The germline V gene encodes CDR1 SEHNR and CDR2 FQNEAQ (reference sequence). CDR3 length: 14 residues. The CDR3 reads CASSLQRRPYEQYF. The CDR3 DNA reads as TGTGCCAGCAGCTTGCAGCGGAGACCCTACGAGCAGTACTTC.

The rearrangement links TRBV19 to TRBJ1-1; a weak D match, TRBD1 (5 bases). This CDR3 is built from 12 residues. The V end was cut by 7 bases, the J end by 1 base, with 7 bases between. CDR1 is LNHDA and CDR2 is SQIVND in the germline V gene (reference sequence). The CDR3 sequence is CASNRGNTEAFF. For the CDR3, the DNA is TGTGCCAGTAATAGGGGGAACACTGAAGCTTTCTTT.

CDR3 in amino acids: CASSPGRGGQPQHF. CDR3 in DNA: TGTGCCAGCAGCCCTGGCAGGGGTGGTCAGCCCCAGCATTTT. The rearrangement links TRBV5-4 to TRBJ1-5, with D tentatively TRBD1 (6 bases). Germline V gene data show CDR1 as SGHNT and CDR2 as YYREEE (reference sequence). The V gene lost 4 bases and the J gene lost 6 bases, with 14 bases spanning the gap. The length of the CDR3 is 14 residues.

The chain employs TRBV5-3 and TRBJ1-5, with TRBD1 matching 9 bases. TRBV5-3 is reported as an ORF; its role is uncertain. This CDR3 has 14 amino acids. Trimming took 9 bases from V and 6 from J; bases not matched to a gene: 10. Here the CDR3 reads CANRGQGQSQPQHF. CDR3 sequence (DNA): TGTGCCAACCGGGGACAGGGTCAAAGTCAGCCCCAGCATTTT.

The chain uses TRBV4-1 and TRBJ2-3, with D perhaps matching TRBD2 (6 bases). There are 12 residues in the CDR3. Germline lookup yields CDR1 MGHRA and CDR2 YSYEKL. Deletions cut 1 base from V and 9 bases from J, with 8 bases between. In DNA form, the CDR3 reads TGCGCCAGCAGCCAAGGGGGAGGAACGCAGTATTTT. Translating it yields CASSQGGGTQYF.

The table lists this clone with a few counts. The V and J genes are TRBV19 and TRBJ1-1; a weak D match, TRBD1 (5 bases). CDR1 LNHDA and CDR2 SQIVND come from the germline V gene (reference sequence). The CDR3 extends over 13 amino acids. V was trimmed by 3 bases and J by 8 bases, leaving 13 bases between them. CDR3 residues: CASSMGPAGEAFF. CDR3 sequence (DNA): TGTGCCAGTAGTATGGGACCCGCGGGGGAAGCTTTCTTT.

The chain recombines TRBV19 with TRBJ1-4, with D possibly TRBD1 on 6 matching bases. The V end was cut by 6 bases, the J end by 0 bases, with 11 bases between. The CDR3 totals 15 residues. The germline V gene has CDR1 LNHDA and CDR2 SQIVND (reference sequence). The CDR3 DNA is TGTGCCAGTAGGGAGAGACAGGCAACTAATGAAAAACTGTTTTTT. Translating gives CASRERQATNEKLFF.

This clone appeared a few times. The chain employs TRBV7-9 and TRBJ1-2; 8 nucleotides match TRBD1. The V gene end was trimmed by 3 bases and the J gene end by 8 bases; junction bases not matched to a gene: 11. The length of the CDR3 is 15 residues. Germline CDR1 is SEHNR and CDR2 is FQNEAQ (reference sequence). The CDR3, as DNA: TGTGCCAGCAGCTTCCTACAGGGGGATTCCCCAGGCTACACCTTC. It encodes CASSFLQGDSPGYTF.

This chain links TRBV5-6 with TRBJ1-1; 9 bases are shared with TRBD1. The junction had 4 bases not matched to a gene; V was cut back by 2 bases and J by 8 bases. This CDR3 region has 13 residues. The germline gives CDR1 SGHDT, CDR2 YYEEEE. The CDR3 loop reads CASSLGTGQEAFF. The CDR3, as DNA: TGTGCCAGCAGCTTAGGGACAGGGCAAGAAGCTTTCTTT.

This chain connects TRBV6-1 to TRBJ1-1, with D perhaps matching TRBD1 (5 bases). Trimming pared 4 bases from V and 1 base from J, leaving 7 bases between. This CDR3 spans 13 amino acids. Germline V gene sequence: CDR1 MNHNS, CDR2 SASEGT. This CDR3 is CASSGGENTEAFF. CDR3 DNA: TGTGCCAGCAGTGGGGGGGAGAACACTGAAGCTTTCTTT.

The chain carries TRBV27 and TRBJ1-1; TRBD1 might be the D (5 bases). V dropped 5 bases and J dropped 3 bases, with 25 bases sitting between them. Germline-derived CDR1 and CDR2 are MNHEY and SMNVEV (reference sequence). The CDR3 sequence is 18 residues long. CDR3 in DNA: TGTGCCAGCAGTCATCTCCCCGGGGACCCCCCCCTGGACACTGAAGCTTTCTTT. Amino acids: CASSHLPGDPPLDTEAFF.

The V and J genes are TRBV4-1 and TRBJ2-5; D possibly corresponds to TRBD2 (6 bases). Germline CDR1 reads MGHRA; CDR2 reads YSYEKL. The CDR3 sequence is 13 residues long. The V and J ends lost 1 base and 7 bases respectively, with 10 bases between them. The CDR3 DNA reads as TGCGCCAGCAGCCAAGTAGTGGGGGGGACCCAGTACTTC. It specifies CASSQVVGGTQYF.

This chain connects TRBV7-9 to TRBJ1-1; D gene unclear. Trimming removed 4 bases from V and 0 bases from J, with 6 bases in between. Germline V gene sequence: CDR1 SEHNR, CDR2 FQNEAQ (reference sequence). This CDR3 contains 13 residues. This chain's CDR3 is CASSSVMNTEAFF. For the CDR3, the DNA is TGTGCCAGCAGCTCTGTTATGAACACTGAAGCTTTCTTT.

The gene calls are TRBV4-1 and TRBJ1-1; the D is unclear. The V end lost 4 bases, the J end lost 0 bases, and 18 bases lay between the germline ends. The CDR3 has 17 residues. From germline, CDR1 is MGHRA and CDR2 YSYEKL. The CDR3 DNA follows: TGCGCCAGCAGCCGACCCTTGGACCCAGGACTGAACACTGAAGCTTTCTTT. Translating it yields CASSRPLDPGLNTEAFF.

This sequence joins TRBV2 and TRBJ2-3; TRBD2 aligns across 14 bases. Germline CDR1 and CDR2: SNHLY and FYNNEI. Unmatched junction bases numbered 10, after V lost 10 bases and J lost 4 bases. The CDR3 sequence is 16 residues long. CDR3 amino acids: CAIQGLAGVFADTQYF. The CDR3 coding sequence is TGTGCCATACAGGGACTAGCGGGAGTTTTTGCAGATACGCAGTATTTT.

DNA for the CDR3: TGTGCCAGCAGCTTAGTCGGCTCAACCTACGAGCAGTACTTC. This translates into CASSLVGSTYEQYF. The chain joins TRBV11-2 to TRBJ2-7; D is unclear. The germline V gene has CDR1 SGHAT and CDR2 FQNNGV. Trimming pared 1 base from V and 2 bases from J, leaving 9 bases between. This CDR3 is 14 amino acids long.

V gene TRBV6-4 combines with J gene TRBJ2-7, with D possibly matching TRBD1 (5 bases). CDR1 and CDR2 (germline): MRHNA, SNTAGT. The V gene lost 5 bases and the J gene lost 3 bases, with 11 bases spanning the gap. There are 13 residues in the CDR3. The CDR3: CASSRGKNYEQYF. CDR3 bases: TGTGCCAGCAGTAGGGGTAAGAACTACGAGCAGTACTTC.

This clone was counted a few times. The chain carries TRBV10-1 and TRBJ1-1, with D maybe TRBD1 (6 bases). Germline V lookup: CDR1 WNHNN, CDR2 SYGVQD (reference sequence). V shed 5 bases and J shed 1 base, with 8 bases lying between them. The CDR3 sequence is 13 residues long. The CDR3 DNA follows: TGCGCCAGCAGTCCACAGGGGAACACTGAAGCTTTCTTT. Its translation: CASSPQGNTEAFF.

The genes are TRBV30 and TRBJ2-2; 8 bases agree with TRBD2. The CDR3 length is 22 residues. Germline V CDR1 and CDR2: GTSNPN, SVGIG (reference sequence). Trimming removed 8 bases from V and 0 bases from J; junction bases left unmatched: 29. The CDR3 spells CALGRLLAVLTPLAANTGELFF. CDR3 nucleotide sequence: TGTGCCCTGGGAAGGTTACTAGCGGTTCTTACACCCCTTGCCGCGAACACCGGGGAGCTGTTTTTT.

CDR3 in DNA: TGTGCCAGCTCACCTGGGACTGAGATTACTAATGAAAAACTGTTTTTT. This gives the protein CASSPGTEITNEKLFF. The genes are TRBV18 and TRBJ1-4; TRBD1 might be the D (5 bases). The germline CDR1 and CDR2 sequences are KGHSH and LQKENI. The CDR3 has 16 amino acids. V lost 3 bases and J 2 bases, leaving 13 bases between the germline ends. The full variable domain, with the rest looked up from reference TRBV18 and TRBJ1-4, is NAGVMQNPRHLVRRRGQEARLRCSPMKGHSHVYWYRQLPEEGLKFMVYLQKENIIDESGMPKERFSAEFPKEGPSILRIQQVVRGDSAAYFCASSPGTEITNEKLFFGSGTQLSVL.

The DNA for the CDR3 is TGCGCCAGCAGCGAGGGTCCGACACTTAATGAAAAACTGTTTTTT. Encoded protein: CASSEGPTLNEKLFF. The chain couples TRBV10-2 to TRBJ1-4; D not certain. The length of the CDR3 is 15 residues. V gave up 6 bases and J gave up 4 bases, with 15 bases separating them. The germline gives CDR1 WSHSY, CDR2 SAAADI.

The chain has TRBV28 and TRBJ2-5; 8 positions match TRBD2. Germline V gives CDR1 MDHEN, CDR2 SYDVKM. The V and J ends lost 6 bases and 2 bases, in that order; junction bases with no gene match: 5. This CDR3 region has 14 residues. The chain's CDR3 is CASSPLAEQETQYF. CDR3 nucleotides: TGTGCCAGCAGCCCACTAGCGGAACAAGAGACCCAGTACTTC.

The chain couples TRBV28 to TRBJ2-6; D is undetermined. The CDR3 is 18 amino acids. The germline gives CDR1 MDHEN, CDR2 SYDVKM. The V end lost 5 bases, the J end lost 5 bases, and 22 bases lay between the germline ends. In nucleotides, the CDR3 is TGTGCCAGCAGTGGAACGGATCCTTCACAAAGTCGGGCCAACGTCCTGACTTTC. Translating it yields CASSGTDPSQSRANVLTF. The complete variable domain, with remaining parts taken from reference TRBV28 and TRBJ2-6, reads DVKVTQSSRYLVKRTGEKVFLECVQDMDHENMFWYRQDPGLGLRLIYFSYDVKMKEKGDIPEGYSVSREKKERFSLILESASTNQTSMYLCASSGTDPSQSRANVLTFGAGSRLTVL.

This clone is a singleton in its sample. The chain recombines TRBV27 with TRBJ1-5; D gene unclear. V lost 3 bases, J lost 7 bases, and 4 bases lay in between. CDR3 length equals 11 residues. Germline CDR1 reads MNHEY; CDR2 reads SMNVEV (reference sequence). The CDR3 nucleotides read TGTGCCAGCAGTTTGGGGCAGCCCCAGCATTTT. Amino acid sequence: CASSLGQPQHF.

The rearrangement links TRBV6-1 to TRBJ2-7; D could derive from TRBD1 or TRBD2 (5 bases each). The CDR3 is 14 residues long. V lost 4 bases and J 4 bases, leaving 14 bases between the germline ends. Germline V lookup: CDR1 MNHNS, CDR2 SASEGT. CDR3 protein: CASSGGFLGYEQYF. The CDR3 bases are TGTGCCAGCAGTGGGGGGTTTCTAGGATACGAGCAGTACTTC.

The chain joins TRBV6-1 to TRBJ1-4; D gene ambiguous. Trimming removed 0 bases from V and 0 bases from J, with 5 bases in between. This CDR3 is 15 amino acids long. Germline V gene data show CDR1 as MNHNS and CDR2 as SASEGT. The DNA for the CDR3 is TGTGCCAGCAGTGAAGCGGATGCAACTAATGAAAAACTGTTTTTT. It translates to CASSEADATNEKLFF.

In its sample, this clone was seen once. The rearrangement links TRBV6-5 to TRBJ2-1; TRBD2 agrees at 9 bases. CDR3 size: 15 residues. Germline CDR1 is MNHEY and CDR2 is SVGAGI. Trimming took 0 bases from V and 7 from J; bases not matched to a gene: 4. The CDR3 loop reads CASSYSAGGINEQFF. The CDR3 coding sequence is TGTGCCAGCAGTTACTCGGCGGGGGGGATAAATGAGCAGTTCTTC.